These T cell receptor beta chains were read from a single sample in a study of blood T cell repertoires in COVID-19. Assay used: immunoSEQ multiplex PCR; TCRdb lists only in-frame clones, some missing. The sample records approximately 100,000 clones, about 90% being singletons. The specimen sequenced was peripheral blood. The origin of the receptors is a woman aged 25 to 39 with acute or convalescent COVID-19. The CDR3 runs from the conserved cysteine through the conserved F or W. The D gene is left open where the match is weak.

>TRBV5-1|.|TRBJ2-7
CASSFDLSQEQYF
>TRBV7-9|TRBD1|TRBJ2-1
CASSSTGTGAYNEQFF
>TRBV2|TRBD1|TRBJ1-6
CASSKDRGGNSPLHF
>TRBV27|.|TRBJ1-1
CASRTQSEGVNTEAFF
>TRBV7-9|.|TRBJ1-4
CASGSPTDHNEKLFF
>TRBV30|.|TRBJ2-3
CAFEVEATQYF
>TRBV6-1|.|TRBJ1-5
CASSEDRDQPQHF
>TRBV9|TRBD1|TRBJ2-4
CASSPGTGENIQYF
>TRBV2|TRBD1|TRBJ2-1
CASSGGQGPRNEQFF
>TRBV11-2|TRBD1|TRBJ2-7
CASSPGTGLAYEQYF
>TRBV5-6|.|TRBJ1-2
CASSLFKPGLWYGYTF
>TRBV19|.|TRBJ2-3
CASSIQPGGAADTQYF
>TRBV3-1/TRBV3-2|.|TRBJ1-2
CASSPSGARLRSNYGYTF
>TRBV2|.|TRBJ1-1
CASSERRQGGTEAFF
>TRBV5-6|.|TRBJ1-3
CASSLVGRAGNTIYF
>TRBV19|TRBD1|TRBJ1-5
CASKWYRGGNQPQHF
>TRBV28|.|TRBJ1-6
CASSLFGPGNSPLHF
>TRBV28|.|TRBJ1-5
CASSMGHSLYSNQPQHF
>TRBV19|TRBD1|TRBJ2-3
CASSISGTGSTDTQYF
>TRBV5-1|.|TRBJ2-3
CASSLTVQGTDTQYF
>TRBV10-3|.|TRBJ1-5
CAISESTGVNQPQHF
>TRBV7-8|.|TRBJ1-3
CASSLTIGNTIYF
>TRBV6-6|.|TRBJ1-2
CASSYLTGWDGYTF
>TRBV6-5|.|TRBJ2-1
CASSSHVGTNNEQFF
>TRBV9|TRBD2|TRBJ2-1
CASSAGTSGGDEQFF
>TRBV19|.|TRBJ2-1
CASSNYPPSYNEQFF
>TRBV20-1|TRBD1|TRBJ2-1
CRTGGYEQFF
>TRBV19|TRBD1|TRBJ2-6
CASSIGRGQGVLEANVLTF
>TRBV28|TRBD1|TRBJ1-3
CASSPGQPSGNTIYF
>TRBV19|TRBD1|TRBJ2-1
CASSRAGTGSYNEQFF
>TRBV18|.|TRBJ1-4
CASSPYYASEKLFF
>TRBV5-4|TRBD1|TRBJ2-5
CASSSTGEETQYF
>TRBV11-2|TRBD2|TRBJ2-1
CASSPEVGGSSYNEQFF
>TRBV2|.|TRBJ2-1
CASSLVHEQFF
>TRBV6-5|.|TRBJ1-5
CASSYSFPGGPQHF
>TRBV5-4|TRBD2|TRBJ2-2
CASSPGGSVAGELFF
>TRBV5-1|TRBD1|TRBJ2-2
CASSIRQGTEFTGELFF
>TRBV10-3|.|TRBJ1-3
CATQVPGNTIYF
>TRBV18|TRBD1|TRBJ1-4
CASSPNRGDEKLFF
>TRBV5-1|TRBD2|TRBJ2-1
CACGARLAGGPFNEQFF
>TRBV28|TRBD1|TRBJ1-2
CASSLFDRAPVGYGYTF
>TRBV4-1|TRBD1|TRBJ2-7
CASSQGTGTYEQYF
>TRBV7-9|TRBD1|TRBJ2-7
CASSYDRGTEQYF
>TRBV7-8|TRBD1|TRBJ1-1
CASSLPQGFQVLNTEAFF
>TRBV5-1|.|TRBJ1-6
CASSSAGQRNSPLHF
>TRBV5-1|.|TRBJ2-3
CASSGTGDSTDTQYF
>TRBV24-1|TRBD1|TRBJ1-6
CATSDGTGVYNSPLHF
>TRBV5-5|TRBD1|TRBJ2-7
CASSSDRVEQYF